Listed below are T cell receptor beta chains from one sample, sequenced in a study of cytomegalovirus exposure and HLA in healthy donors. This table comes from immunoSEQ multiplex PCR, and its TCRdb copy is limited to in-frame clones, with some not included. In the table there are over 80,000 clones, 85% of which are singletons. Source material: PBMCs. Receptors originate from a man younger than 35 in good health and CMV-seropositive. CDR3s include the opening cysteine and the closing phenylalanine or tryptophan. Fields, in order: J gene, clone size, D gene, V gene, CDR3 protein, CDR3 DNA. A D gene is named only where the DNA matches it firmly. Only part of the rows carry a size: once, few, many, or a class if the clone is expanded.

j_call: TRBJ2-5; clone_size: NA; d_call: TRBD1; v_call: TRBV28; cdr3_aa: CASRPTGDQTQYF; cdr3_nt: TGTGCCAGCAGGCCTACAGGGGATCAGACCCAGTACTTC
j_call: TRBJ1-1; clone_size: NA; d_call: NA; v_call: TRBV19; cdr3_aa: CASSTQTNTEAFF; cdr3_nt: TGTGCCAGTAGTACACAGACGAACACTGAAGCTTTCTTT
j_call: TRBJ1-1; clone_size: NA; d_call: NA; v_call: TRBV13; cdr3_aa: CASSRTSGLNTEAFF; cdr3_nt: TGTGCCAGCAGCCGGACAAGTGGTCTGAACACTGAAGCTTTCTTT
j_call: TRBJ2-3; clone_size: once; d_call: NA; v_call: TRBV11-3; cdr3_aa: CASSFRSGFTDTQYF; cdr3_nt: TGTGCCAGCAGCTTTCGGTCCGGTTTCACAGATACGCAGTATTTT
j_call: TRBJ2-1; clone_size: NA; d_call: TRBD2; v_call: TRBV5-4; cdr3_aa: CASSLAGRTRENEQFF; cdr3_nt: TGTGCCAGCAGCTTGGCGGGTCGGACTAGAGAGAATGAGCAGTTCTTC
j_call: TRBJ2-5; clone_size: NA; d_call: TRBD2; v_call: TRBV5-4; cdr3_aa: CASSFFGLAEQETQYF; cdr3_nt: TGTGCCAGCAGCTTTTTCGGACTAGCAGAACAAGAGACCCAGTACTTC
j_call: TRBJ1-2; clone_size: NA; d_call: TRBD1; v_call: TRBV30; cdr3_aa: CAWPGTSGQGSEGYTF; cdr3_nt: TGTGCCTGGCCGGGTACCTCGGGACAGGGGAGTGAAGGCTACACCTTC
j_call: TRBJ2-7; clone_size: NA; d_call: NA; v_call: TRBV5-1; cdr3_aa: CASSLSLGAGEQYF; cdr3_nt: TGCGCCAGCAGCTTGAGTCTGGGGGCCGGCGAGCAGTACTTC
j_call: TRBJ2-1; clone_size: NA; d_call: NA; v_call: TRBV18; cdr3_aa: CASSPPASPQEQFF; cdr3_nt: TGTGCCAGCTCACCACCGGCTAGCCCTCAGGAGCAGTTCTTC
j_call: TRBJ1-2; clone_size: NA; d_call: TRBD1; v_call: TRBV6-1; cdr3_aa: CASSTRGVYGYTF; cdr3_nt: TGTGCCAGCAGCACCAGGGGGGTCTATGGCTACACCTTC
j_call: TRBJ1-1; clone_size: NA; d_call: NA; v_call: TRBV7-6; cdr3_aa: CASQGQNTEAFF; cdr3_nt: TGTGCCAGCCAGGGGCAGAACACTGAAGCTTTCTTT
j_call: TRBJ2-1; clone_size: NA; d_call: NA; v_call: TRBV5-6; cdr3_aa: CASSRDSRGTQFF; cdr3_nt: TGTGCCAGCAGCAGGGACTCTCGTGGTACCCAGTTCTTC
j_call: TRBJ2-7; clone_size: once; d_call: TRBD1; v_call: TRBV9; cdr3_aa: CASSVGTGDRYEQYF; cdr3_nt: TGTGCCAGCAGCGTAGGGACAGGGGATCGCTACGAGCAGTACTTC
j_call: TRBJ2-1; clone_size: NA; d_call: TRBD2; v_call: TRBV29-1; cdr3_aa: CTADGVAGGDEQFF; cdr3_nt: TGCACCGCTGATGGGGTAGCGGGAGGGGATGAGCAGTTCTTC
j_call: TRBJ2-2; clone_size: NA; d_call: TRBD1; v_call: TRBV9; cdr3_aa: CASSVRPDRVLTGELFF; cdr3_nt: TGTGCCAGCAGCGTGCGCCCGGACAGGGTCCTCACCGGGGAGCTGTTTTTT
j_call: TRBJ1-1; clone_size: NA; d_call: NA; v_call: TRBV18; cdr3_aa: CASSPRGTGTEAFF; cdr3_nt: TGTGCCAGCTCACCCCGCGGGACCGGTACTGAAGCTTTCTTT
j_call: TRBJ2-1; clone_size: NA; d_call: NA; v_call: TRBV30; cdr3_aa: CAWSSEGNEQFF; cdr3_nt: TGTGCCTGGAGTTCAGAGGGCAATGAGCAGTTCTTC
j_call: TRBJ2-3; clone_size: NA; d_call: TRBD2; v_call: TRBV27; cdr3_aa: CASSLGAGGTLTDTQYF; cdr3_nt: TGTGCCAGCAGTTTAGGAGCGGGGGGAACCCTCACAGATACGCAGTATTTT
j_call: TRBJ2-7; clone_size: few; d_call: NA; v_call: TRBV7-9; cdr3_aa: CASSYGLGEQYF; cdr3_nt: TGTGCCAGCAGCTACGGACTGGGCGAGCAGTACTTC
j_call: TRBJ1-5; clone_size: once; d_call: TRBD1; v_call: TRBV30; cdr3_aa: CAWKPRTGPNQPQHF; cdr3_nt: TGTGCCTGGAAACCCCGGACAGGGCCCAATCAGCCCCAGCATTTT
j_call: TRBJ2-3; clone_size: NA; d_call: NA; v_call: TRBV5-1; cdr3_aa: CASSLVQGSDTQYF; cdr3_nt: TGCGCCAGCAGCTTGGTTCAGGGTTCAGATACGCAGTATTTT
j_call: TRBJ2-2; clone_size: few; d_call: TRBD1; v_call: TRBV27; cdr3_aa: CASSLDRANTGELFF; cdr3_nt: TGTGCCAGCAGTTTGGACAGGGCGAACACCGGGGAGCTGTTTTTT
j_call: TRBJ2-3; clone_size: NA; d_call: NA; v_call: TRBV27; cdr3_aa: CASSLQGMGTDTQYF; cdr3_nt: TGTGCCAGCAGTTTACAGGGAATGGGCACAGATACGCAGTATTTT
j_call: TRBJ1-4; clone_size: NA; d_call: TRBD1; v_call: TRBV5-5; cdr3_aa: CASSLTEGAREKLFF; cdr3_nt: TGTGCCAGCAGCTTGACGGAGGGGGCAAGGGAAAAACTGTTTTTT
j_call: TRBJ1-4; clone_size: NA; d_call: NA; v_call: TRBV27; cdr3_aa: CASSPGRATNEKLFF; cdr3_nt: TGTGCCAGCAGTCCCGGGCGGGCAACTAATGAAAAACTGTTTTTT
j_call: TRBJ1-2; clone_size: NA; d_call: NA; v_call: TRBV30; cdr3_aa: CAWSVTQRYYGYTF; cdr3_nt: TGTGCCTGGAGTGTTACACAACGCTACTATGGCTACACCTTC
j_call: TRBJ2-3; clone_size: once; d_call: NA; v_call: TRBV19; cdr3_aa: CASSIWSVTDTQYF; cdr3_nt: TGTGCCAGTAGTATCTGGTCAGTGACAGATACGCAGTATTTT
j_call: TRBJ2-7; clone_size: once; d_call: TRBD2; v_call: TRBV30; cdr3_aa: CAWTNEPGLAGPFYEQYF; cdr3_nt: TGTGCCTGGACTAATGAACCGGGACTAGCGGGGCCGTTCTACGAGCAGTACTTC
j_call: TRBJ2-2; clone_size: NA; d_call: NA; v_call: TRBV18; cdr3_aa: CASSGGNTGELFF; cdr3_nt: TGTGCCAGCTCCGGAGGTAACACCGGGGAGCTGTTTTTT
j_call: TRBJ2-7; clone_size: NA; d_call: NA; v_call: TRBV5-5; cdr3_aa: CASSLNPQGNYEQYF; cdr3_nt: TGTGCCAGCAGCTTAAACCCTCAGGGAAACTACGAGCAGTACTTC
j_call: TRBJ2-5; clone_size: NA; d_call: NA; v_call: TRBV4-1; cdr3_aa: CASSPAPRSETQYF; cdr3_nt: TGCGCCAGCAGCCCTGCCCCCAGGTCAGAGACCCAGTACTTC
j_call: TRBJ2-7; clone_size: NA; d_call: TRBD2; v_call: TRBV11-2; cdr3_aa: CASSFILAGPSSYEQYF; cdr3_nt: TGTGCCAGCAGCTTTATACTAGCGGGCCCTAGCTCCTACGAGCAGTACTTC
j_call: TRBJ1-1; clone_size: NA; d_call: TRBD1; v_call: TRBV6-1; cdr3_aa: CASSEAPAGGRKAFF; cdr3_nt: TGTGCCAGCAGTGAAGCCCCAGCAGGGGGCCGGAAAGCTTTCTTT
j_call: TRBJ2-3; clone_size: NA; d_call: TRBD2; v_call: TRBV6-1; cdr3_aa: CASGAGVGTDTQYF; cdr3_nt: TGTGCCAGCGGAGCGGGAGTCGGCACAGATACGCAGTATTTT
j_call: TRBJ1-5; clone_size: NA; d_call: NA; v_call: TRBV28; cdr3_aa: CASSLGRDSNQPQHF; cdr3_nt: TGTGCCAGCAGTTTAGGGAGGGATAGCAATCAGCCCCAGCATTTT
j_call: TRBJ2-1; clone_size: NA; d_call: NA; v_call: TRBV18; cdr3_aa: CASSPIEQLLIHEQFF; cdr3_nt: TGTGCCAGCTCACCAATAGAACAGCTACTCATCCATGAGCAGTTCTTC
j_call: TRBJ2-2; clone_size: NA; d_call: NA; v_call: TRBV7-2; cdr3_aa: CASSTIADSNTGELFF; cdr3_nt: TGTGCCAGCAGCACAATAGCGGATTCGAACACCGGGGAGCTGTTTTTT
j_call: TRBJ2-6; clone_size: NA; d_call: NA; v_call: TRBV5-1; cdr3_aa: CASSYRDSGANVLTF; cdr3_nt: TGCGCCAGCAGCTACAGGGACTCTGGGGCCAACGTCCTGACTTTC